This entry lists 16 T cell receptor beta chains sequenced from one sample in a study of T cell repertoires in cytomegalovirus infection. TCRdb processed the reads anew with MiXCR; each CDR3 protein has one entry. Of about 130,000 distinct CDR3 sequences listed, around 30% are singletons. Their recognized antigens are unknown. The source material was CD8+ T cells from cultured PBMCs, sampled from culture after CMV antigen stimulation. The receptors were gathered from a human donor in good health (CMV status not recorded). Some clones in this sample may be carry-over from other donors' samples.

This clonotype was seen repeatedly, ten times or more. This chain uses TRBV5-4 with TRBJ2-7, with 9 bases lining up with TRBD1. The trim removed 4 bases at V and 0 bases at J, leaving 8 bases unmatched. This CDR3 region has 16 residues. Germline CDR1 and CDR2: SGHNT and YYREEE (reference sequence). CDR3 loop: CASSEPGTGNSYEQYF. The CDR3 DNA reads as TGTGCCAGCAGCGAACCCGGGACAGGGAACTCCTACGAGCAGTACTTC.

This clonotype was recorded a few times. The V and J genes are TRBV6-2 or TRBV6-3 and TRBJ2-7; D might be TRBD1 (6 bases). Trimming removed 0 bases from V and 5 bases from J, with 11 bases in between. The CDR3 is made up of 14 amino acids. The germline CDR1 and CDR2 sequences are MNHEY and SVGEGT. The CDR3 loop is CASSYSAGVNEQYF. Here the CDR3 DNA reads TGTGCCAGCAGTTACTCGGCAGGGGTCAACGAGCAGTACTTC.

This clonotype appeared a single time. V usage is TRBV5-1 and J usage is TRBJ2-7, with D unclear. Trimming left V 0 bases short and J 2 bases short, with 9 bases between. The CDR3 runs 14 residues. Germline CDR1 SGHRS, CDR2 YFSETQ. CDR3 region: CASSLVFQPYEQYF. The CDR3 nucleotides read TGCGCCAGCAGCTTGGTGTTTCAACCCTACGAGCAGTACTTC.

The CDR3 spells CASSLVGLKSQETQYF. Here the CDR3 DNA reads TGTGCCAGCAGCTTAGTGGGACTAAAGTCCCAAGAGACCCAGTACTTC. This sequence joins TRBV7-6 and TRBJ2-5, with 7 bases matching TRBD2. Germline CDR1 reads SGHVS; CDR2 reads FNYEAQ. This CDR3 is built from 16 residues. Trimming at V came to 1 base and at J to 1 base, leaving 6 bases not matched to a gene.

This clonotype has just a few counts. The rearrangement links TRBV29-1 to TRBJ2-3, with D possibly TRBD2 on 5 matching bases. Per the germline V gene, CDR1 is SQVTM and CDR2 is ANQGSEA. The CDR3 extends over 14 amino acids. V shed 3 bases and J shed 0 bases, with 10 bases lying between them. In nucleotides, the CDR3 is TGCAGCGTTGATCTCGGGGTTAGCACAGATACGCAGTATTTT. Protein sequence: CSVDLGVSTDTQYF.

This clonotype was observed at least ten times. The chain combines TRBV7-2 with TRBJ2-7; D is uncertain. The ends were cut back, 3 bases at V and 2 bases at J, with 5 bases in the middle. Germline lookup yields CDR1 SGHTA and CDR2 FQGNSA. The CDR3 totals 12 residues. The CDR3 loop reads CASSLGTYEQYF. In DNA form, the CDR3 reads TGTGCCAGCAGCTTGGGGACCTACGAGCAGTACTTC.

This clonotype was counted a few times. The J gene is TRBJ2-7, the V gene TRBV5-6; D tentatively reads TRBD1 or TRBD2 (6 bases each). CDR1 is SGHDT and CDR2 is YYEEEE in the germline V gene. The CDR3 is made up of 15 amino acids. Trimming stripped 0 bases from V and 7 bases from J, with 17 bases between. Here the CDR3 DNA reads TGTGCCAGCAGCTTGGCTTTACGGGGGCCGGGGGAGCAGTACTTC. Encoded protein: CASSLALRGPGEQYF. The full variable domain, rest sourced from reference TRBV5-6 and TRBJ2-7, is DAGVTQSPTHLIKTRGQQVTLRCSPKSGHDTVSWYQQALGQGPQFIFQYYEEEERQRGNFPDRFSGHQFPNYSSELNVNALLLGDSALYLCASSLALRGPGEQYFGPGTRLTVT.

This clonotype showed up just a few times. The chain has TRBV28 and TRBJ2-7; TRBD2 matches at 8 bases. Trimming at V came to 2 bases and at J to 2 bases, leaving 8 bases not matched to a gene. Germline CDR1 is MDHEN and CDR2 is SYDVKM. The CDR3 has 16 residues. The DNA for the CDR3 is TGTGCCAGCAGTTTAGGGGTCCAGCGGGGGACCTACGAGCAGTACTTC. Its translation is CASSLGVQRGTYEQYF.

This clonotype has at least ten counts. The chain is built from TRBV27 and TRBJ2-3; D may be TRBD2 (5 bases). Germline loops: CDR1 MNHEY, CDR2 SMNVEV (reference sequence). Deletions cut 3 bases from V and 5 bases from J, with 9 bases between. The CDR3 totals 13 residues. The CDR3 region is CASSFGGGDTQYF. CDR3 coding DNA: TGTGCCAGCAGTTTCGGAGGAGGAGATACGCAGTATTTT.

This clonotype was counted between two and nine times. This CDR3 reads CASSSGDAGQPQHF. The CDR3 DNA follows: TGTGCCAGCAGTTCAGGGGATGCAGGACAGCCCCAGCATTTT. The chain links TRBV27 to TRBJ1-5; maybe TRBD1 (6 bases). Germline V gene lookup returns CDR1 MNHEY and CDR2 SMNVEV (reference sequence). V shed 4 bases and J shed 7 bases, with 14 bases lying between them. This CDR3 is 14 amino acids long.

In regard to this clonotype: Sequence at one end of the junction differs from germline and may be a read error. The chain employs TRBV27 and TRBJ2-7, with D perhaps matching TRBD1 (6 bases). The CDR3 loop spans 16 amino acids. The germline gives CDR1 MNHEY, CDR2 SMNVEV (reference sequence). CDR3 sequence: CASSLSTGNTLYEQYF. The CDR3 DNA reads as TGTGCCAGCAGTCTATCGACAGGCAACACTCTCTACGAGCAGTACTTC.

There are a few counts of this clonotype. The V call is TRBV6-1, the J call TRBJ2-7; perhaps TRBD2 as D (6 bases). CDR1 is MNHNS and CDR2 is SASEGT in the germline V gene. Trimming shortened V by 4 bases and J by 5 bases, and 33 bases separated the two germline ends. The CDR3 sequence is 20 residues long. CDR3 DNA sequence: TGTGCCAGCAGTGCGCGGGACGTAGGATACCTAACCGAAGCCCACCACGAGCAGTACTTC. Its translation is CASSARDVGYLTEAHHEQYF.

This clonotype was counted between two and nine times. The chain couples TRBV6-5 to TRBJ2-5; tentatively, D is TRBD1 or TRBD2 (5 bases each). Per germline, CDR1 MNHEY and CDR2 SVGAGI. Between the trimmed V and J ends, which lost 3 bases and 2 bases, there was a span of 16 bases. The CDR3 runs to 16 residues. DNA of the CDR3: TGTGCCAGCAGTTATCTTCCATCCAGGGAGCAAGAGACCCAGTACTTC. Amino acids: CASSYLPSREQETQYF.

The rearrangement uses TRBV6-5 and TRBJ1-1; D perhaps matches TRBD1 (6 bases). This CDR3 comprises 16 residues. V was trimmed by 7 bases and J by 6 bases, leaving 24 bases between them. The V gene's germline CDR1 is MNHEY and CDR2 SVGAGI. The CDR3 region is CASTPRGARSSSEAFF. DNA of the CDR3: TGTGCCAGCACTCCTCGGGGGGCGCGAAGTTCTTCTGAAGCTTTCTTT.

In nucleotides, the CDR3 is TGCGCCAGCAGCCGCCCGAGGGACGTAGGGAATGAAAAACTGTTTTTT. Its translation: CASSRPRDVGNEKLFF. The chain joins TRBV4-1 to TRBJ1-4; D perhaps matches TRBD1 (5 bases). This CDR3 comprises 16 residues. Germline V CDR1 and CDR2: MGHRA, YSYEKL. The V end was cut by 4 bases, the J end by 5 bases, with 17 bases between.

In its sample, this clonotype was seen once. This rearrangement joins TRBV7-2 to TRBJ2-1; D gene uncertain. This CDR3 has 17 residues. V shed 3 bases and J shed 5 bases, with 20 bases lying between them. The germline V gene encodes CDR1 SGHTA and CDR2 FQGNSA. CDR3 loop: CASSFRGRAAWNNEQFF. CDR3 coding DNA: TGTGCCAGCAGCTTCCGCGGTCGGGCAGCGTGGAACAATGAGCAGTTCTTC.